This T cell receptor beta chain was documented in a study of blood T cell repertoires in COVID-19. V lost 3 bases, J lost 2 bases, and 15 bases lay in between. The germline CDR1 and CDR2 sequences are DFQATT and SNEGSKA (reference sequence). CDR3 length: 15 residues. Using immunoSEQ multiplex PCR, the repertoire was profiled, and TCRdb retains in-frame clones only, with some absent. The sample has under 300,000 clones, around 85% seen once. Sequences were obtained from PBMCs or T cells enriched from blood (not recorded which). This sequence originates from a woman aged 40-49 years with acute COVID-19. This chain connects TRBV20-1 to TRBJ2-3, with D possibly matching TRBD2 (5 bases). The CDR3 bases are TGCAGTGCTAGTACTTTGGGAGTCTACACAGATACGCAGTATTTT. It specifies CSASTLGVYTDTQYF.